This is a list of T cell receptor beta chains from one sample in a study of blood T cell repertoires in COVID-19. Sequenced by immunoSEQ multiplex PCR; TCRdb stores in-frame clones only, minus some. The sample holds approximately 160,000 clones, about 85% seen once. The sample comprised peripheral blood. The receptors here all came from an older woman with COVID-19, enrolled during active disease. Both conserved end residues are part of each CDR3. The D gene is left open where the match is weak. Clone size is stated in some rows and not others, as once, few, many or a class when expanded.

>NA|TRBJ1-3|TRBV2|NA
TGTGCCAGCAGGCTGGAGGGAAACACCATATATTTT
CASRLEGNTIYF
>TRBD2|TRBJ2-1|TRBV3-1/TRBV3-2|NA
TGTGCCAGCAGCCTAGCGGGTACGAGGAATGAGCAGTTCTTC
CASSLAGTRNEQFF
>NA|TRBJ1-3|TRBV3-1/TRBV3-2|once
TGTGCCAGCAGCCCGGACTCACTCTCTGGAAACACCATATATTTT
CASSPDSLSGNTIYF
>TRBD1|TRBJ2-1|TRBV12-3/TRBV12-4|NA
TGTGCCAGCAGCAGGGGGTACAATGAGCAGTTCTTC
CASSRGYNEQFF
>TRBD2|TRBJ2-1|TRBV6-5|NA
TGTGCCAGCAGTCGGGGGGACCAACCGAGAGAGCAGTTCTTC
CASSRGDQPREQFF
>TRBD1|TRBJ1-4|TRBV2|NA
TGTGCCAGCAGTGGCGGACAGGGGGCCACTAATGAAAAACTGTTTTTT
CASSGGQGATNEKLFF
>TRBD1|TRBJ2-7|TRBV4-1|NA
TGCGCCAGCAGCCAAGAAACAGGGGGCTCCTACGAGCAGTACTTC
CASSQETGGSYEQYF
>NA|TRBJ1-2|TRBV5-8|NA
TGTGCCAGCAGCTCGTCGCGGGGCTACACCTTC
CASSSSRGYTF
>TRBD1|TRBJ1-1|TRBV4-2|NA
TGTGCCAGCAGCCAAGGGACAGGGGGGAACACTGAAGCTTTCTTT
CASSQGTGGNTEAFF
>NA|TRBJ1-2|TRBV6-5|once
TGTGCCAGCACCTCATGGGGGGGAAAGAATGGCTACACCTTC
CASTSWGGKNGYTF
>NA|TRBJ2-4|TRBV18|NA
TGTGCCAGCTCACCGCGGGGCAAAAACATTCAGTACTTC
CASSPRGKNIQYF
>NA|TRBJ1-2|TRBV5-8|NA
TGTGCCAGCAGCTTGGTTCCCCAGTATGGCTACACCTTC
CASSLVPQYGYTF
>NA|TRBJ2-1|TRBV7-3|few
TGTGCCAGCAGCTTGGGTGCTATAGGGGCCCGCGATGAGCAGTTCTTC
CASSLGAIGARDEQFF
>NA|TRBJ1-5|TRBV5-1|NA
TGCGCCAGCAGCTTGGACAGTCCAAATCAGCCCCAGCATTTT
CASSLDSPNQPQHF
>NA|TRBJ1-2|TRBV7-2|NA
TGTGCCAGCAGCTTAGAGCCTACTTTTAACTATGGCTACACCTTC
CASSLEPTFNYGYTF
>NA|TRBJ2-1|TRBV6-2/TRBV6-3|NA
TGTGCCAGCAGTTACGCGGGATGGGAGCAGTTCTTC
CASSYAGWEQFF
>NA|TRBJ1-1|TRBV9|NA
TGTGCCAGCAGCCAGGATCTACAATACACTGAAGCTTTCTTT
CASSQDLQYTEAFF
>NA|TRBJ1-2|TRBV6-1|once
TGTGCCAGCAGTGAAGTGGGGGGGAGCGGAGCTAACTATGGCTACACCTTC
CASSEVGGSGANYGYTF
>NA|TRBJ1-1|TRBV3-1/TRBV3-2|NA
TGTGCCAGCAGCCCGGACAGAATTGAAAGAGCTTTCTTT
CASSPDRIERAFF
>TRBD1|TRBJ1-2|TRBV10-3|NA
TGTGCCATCAGCCACGACAGGGTTAACTATGGCTACACCTTC
CAISHDRVNYGYTF
>NA|TRBJ1-4|TRBV7-6|once
TGTGCCAGCAGCAAGGGGTTAAGAGGCGAAAAACTGTTTTTT
CASSKGLRGEKLFF
>TRBD1|TRBJ1-4|TRBV2|NA
TGTGCCAGCAGGATGACAGGGGTTAATGAAAAACTGTTTTTT
CASRMTGVNEKLFF
>NA|TRBJ1-2|TRBV27|NA
TGTGCCAGCAGTTTACAGGGAGGGGTCTATGGCTACACCTTC
CASSLQGGVYGYTF
>TRBD1|TRBJ1-4|TRBV14|once
TGTGCCAGCAGCCAAGGAAGAAGGACAGGGGGGGAAAAACTGTTTTTT
CASSQGRRTGGEKLFF
>NA|TRBJ1-2|TRBV11-2|NA
TGTGCCAGCAGCACTAGGACCTTGGGGGGGGACTATGGCTACACCTTC
CASSTRTLGGDYGYTF
>NA|TRBJ1-1|TRBV27|NA
TGTGCCAGCAGTTTTACAGGGTCGAACACTGAAGCTTTCTTT
CASSFTGSNTEAFF